This T cell receptor beta chain was recovered during a study of T cell responses to AZD1222 COVID-19 vaccine. Overall study results and limits: Unmutated regions of variants are reportedly targeted by nearly half of spike-specific TCRs. Recipients of two AZD1222 doses showed rising Spike-specific TCR breadth and depth. Clonal diversity was possibly underestimated; the donors were predominantly white British and more often female.

Details on this clone: Its specificity is not known.

Repertoires were generated with immunoSEQ multiplex PCR, while TCRdb's copy carries only in-frame clones and drops some. The table has some 140,000 clones, about 91% seen once; the top ten hold about 2.1%. This clonotype was obtained from an adult in good health. Source: peripheral blood, taken on day 0 of AZD1222 vaccination.

CDR3 loop: CASSYSGADRLFF. The CDR3 coding sequence is TGTGCCAGCAGTTACTCGGGGGCTGACAGACTGTTTTTT. The rearrangement links TRBV6-5 to TRBJ1-4; a weak D match, TRBD1 (6 bases). This CDR3 is built from 13 residues. Trimming removed 0 bases at V and 13 bases at J, with 12 bases between. Germline V CDR1 and CDR2: MNHEY, SVGAGI.